Listed here are 7 T cell receptor beta chains from one sample, sequenced in a study of identical twins. TCRdb called the 5' RACE reads again in MiXCR, with one record for every CDR3 protein. The data show 300,000 to 400,000 distinct CDR3 sequences, with approximately 8.7% seen just once and more than 8% held by the top ten. The specimen sequenced was naive T cells sorted from blood. These receptors came from a woman between 50 and 59 years old in good health.

Only a few counts were recorded for this clonotype. This rearrangement joins TRBV24-1 to TRBJ1-1; D gene ambiguous. Germline CDR1 reads KGHDR; CDR2 reads SFDVKD. The V gene lost 1 base and the J gene lost 11 bases, with 10 bases spanning the gap. The CDR3 has 12 amino acids. The CDR3 nucleotides are TGTGCCACCAGTGATTTCGGCGAGGACGCTTTCTTT. The encoded protein is CATSDFGEDAFF.

The V call is TRBV11-2, the J call TRBJ2-6; the D is unclear. The germline gives CDR1 SGHAT, CDR2 FQNNGV. Trimming took off 5 bases at V and 0 bases at J, with 11 bases between the two ends. This CDR3 contains 16 residues. The CDR3 DNA is TGTGCCAGCAGCCCCCTGGCCCGCTCTGGGGCCAACGTCCTGACTTTC. Encoded protein: CASSPLARSGANVLTF.

This clonotype was seen at least ten times. The V call is TRBV29-1, the J call TRBJ2-1, with a tentative D call TRBD1 (5 bases). CDR3 size: 13 residues. With 6 bases removed from V and 6 bases from J, the gap between germline ends came to 15 bases. Germline V CDR1 and CDR2: SQVTM, ANQGSEA. CDR3 nucleotide sequence: TGCAGCGTCGGACACCCGTCGGGCAATGAGCAGTTCTTC. It is translated as CSVGHPSGNEQFF.

This clonotype was seen ten or more times. The rearrangement uses TRBV5-1 and TRBJ1-2, with TRBD1 matching over 8 bases. The CDR3 totals 14 residues. Per the germline V gene, CDR1 is SGHRS and CDR2 is YFSETQ. J gave up 4 bases and V 6 bases, and 8 bases lay outside the gene matches. CDR3 coding DNA: TGCGCCAGCAACCCGACAGGGGAGGCCTATGGCTACACCTTC. As protein: CASNPTGEAYGYTF.

V and J are TRBV7-3 and TRBJ2-6, with TRBD2 identical over 8 bases. The CDR3 sequence is 19 residues long. The V gene end was trimmed by 5 bases and the J gene end by 0 bases; junction bases not matched to a gene: 12. Germline-derived CDR1 and CDR2 are SGHTA and FQGTGA. The CDR3 spells CASSPTVFREGSGANVLTF. The CDR3 DNA follows: TGTGCCAGCAGCCCGACAGTATTCCGGGAGGGCTCTGGGGCCAACGTCCTGACTTTC.

The V gene is TRBV2, the J gene TRBJ2-3; possibly TRBD1 for D (5 bases). Trimming took off 3 bases at V and 0 bases at J, with 13 bases between the two ends. The germline V gene has CDR1 SNHLY and CDR2 FYNNEI. The CDR3 sequence is 16 residues long. CDR3 nucleotide sequence: TGTGCCAGCAGTGATCATGTGACAGAAAGCACAGATACGCAGTATTTT. This encodes CASSDHVTESTDTQYF.

This clonotype was found many times. The V and J genes are TRBV20-1 and TRBJ2-1, with TRBD2 matching 9 bases. V was pared by 6 bases and J by 0 bases, with 6 bases of the junction left unmatched. CDR3 size: 15 residues. CDR1 and CDR2 (germline): DFQATT, SNEGSKA (reference sequence). DNA of the CDR3: TGCAGTGCCGGCGGGACTAGCCCCTCCTACAATGAGCAGTTCTTC. Residues: CSAGGTSPSYNEQFF.